These 7 T cell receptor beta chains originate from one sample sequenced in a study of blood T cells in healthy people across ages. Next came a second PCR, run for about 6 to 12 cycles, which used a sample-barcoded 5' primer along with a J-beta primer mix. TCRdb processed the 5' RACE reads anew with MiXCR; each CDR3 protein has one entry. The sample has about 290,000 distinct CDR3 sequences, roughly 26% seen once. Sequenced material: blood. The receptor set was obtained from a woman in her sixties or seventies in good health.

The V gene is TRBV18, the J gene TRBJ2-5; 9 nucleotides line up with TRBD1. CDR1 and CDR2 from the germline V gene are KGHSH and LQKENI. The CDR3 is 13 amino acids. V dropped 5 bases and J dropped 4; count of bases not matched to a gene: 2. In DNA, the CDR3 is TGTGCCAGCTCATCGGGACAGGGAGAGACCCAGTACTTC. It specifies CASSSGQGETQYF.

This clonotype was seen only a few times. The V call is TRBV4-1, the J call TRBJ2-5, with 9 bases aligning to TRBD2. The DNA end is more similar to TRBJ2-1, so the J call may be wrong. Germline loops: CDR1 MGHRA, CDR2 YSYEKL. This CDR3 is 17 amino acids long. DNA for the CDR3: TGCGCCAGCAGCCAAGATAGCCTAGCGGGGATGGTGGGTGAGCAGTTCTTC. It yields the protein CASSQDSLAGMVGEQFF.

Here the CDR3 DNA reads TGTGCCAGCAGTAACCGGACTAGTAGTCAGACCCAGTACTTC. Translated, it gives CASSNRTSSQTQYF. The rearrangement links TRBV6-6 to TRBJ2-5; 7 nucleotides agree with TRBD2. V shed 5 bases, J shed 6 bases, and the junction held 9 bases outside the gene matches. The CDR3 runs 14 residues. Germline CDR1 MNHNY, CDR2 SVGAGI (reference sequence).

The gene calls are TRBV20-1 and TRBJ2-5; the D call may be TRBD1 or TRBD2 (6 bases each). TRBJ2-1 matches the DNA end more closely, so the J call is doubtful. Germline loops: CDR1 DFQATT, CDR2 SNEGSKA (reference sequence). The CDR3 consists of 12 residues. The CDR3 is CSVGGRADEQFF. The CDR3 region has the DNA TGCAGCGTCGGGGGCAGGGCGGATGAGCAGTTCTTC.

This clonotype was counted a few times. This chain uses TRBV27 with TRBJ2-5; 9 bases align to TRBD1. The better agreement between TRBJ2-1 and the DNA end casts doubt on the J call. The germline V gene has CDR1 MNHEY and CDR2 SMNVEV (reference sequence). The CDR3 runs 17 residues. CDR3: CASSLPPGTGSRDEQFF. The CDR3 nucleotides are TGTGCCAGCAGTTTACCCCCCGGGACAGGGTCTAGGGATGAGCAGTTCTTC.

CDR3 region: CASSWSSSFADLASNEQYF. DNA for the CDR3: TGTGCCAGCAGCTGGTCAAGCAGTTTCGCGGATTTAGCATCGAACGAGCAGTACTTC. This chain connects TRBV7-3 to TRBJ2-7; D is undetermined. Trimming removed 4 bases at V and 5 bases at J, with 30 bases between. Germline V gene data show CDR1 as SGHTA and CDR2 as FQGTGA. CDR3 length: 19 amino acids.

This rearrangement joins TRBV12-3 or TRBV12-4 to TRBJ2-3; 12 nucleotides match TRBD2. V lost 5 bases and J lost 7; bases outside the gene matches: 13. This CDR3 comprises 17 residues. CDR3: CASSPRQTGLAGHTQYF. For the CDR3, the DNA is TGTGCCAGCAGTCCCCGACAGACAGGACTAGCGGGACATACGCAGTATTTT.